This entry describes one TCR beta chain. As yet, its antigen is unknown. This sample is part of a study of T cell responses to AZD1222 COVID-19 vaccine. The study's findings and limits: The donor cohort was predominantly white British with a female majority, and clonal diversity may have been underestimated. Researchers took repertoire samples only after the peak T cell response had come. Reports say nearly half of spike-specific TCRs go after unmutated variant regions. At study baseline, merely roughly 6 AZD1222 recipients were seropositive.

This CDR3 comprises 15 residues. In germline, CDR1 is SGHRS, CDR2 YFSETQ. Trimming removed 3 bases from V and 4 bases from J, with 11 bases in between. Assay used: immunoSEQ multiplex PCR; TCRdb lists only in-frame clones, some missing. The sample records 170,000 or so clones, over 85% being singletons. The sequences come from peripheral blood, collected 28 days after the second dose of the MenACWY control vaccine. The V call is TRBV5-1, the J call TRBJ2-6; D possibly corresponds to TRBD2 (5 bases). The clonotype originates from an adult who received the MenACWY meningococcal vaccine as a control. The CDR3 DNA is TGCGCCAGCAGCTATGAGGGTTCCGGGGCCAACGTCCTGACTTTC. Its protein is CASSYEGSGANVLTF.